Listed below are T cell receptor beta chains from one sample, sequenced in a study of OX40 agonist ivuxolimab in advanced cancers. Libraries were prepared by immunoSEQ multiplex PCR; TCRdb keeps only in-frame clonotypes and omits some of them. This sample carries about 69,000 clones, approximately 90% of them seen once, and the ten largest clones take just under 0.3%. Sequencing was performed on CD4+ or CD8+ T cells sorted from blood, taken in a trial of the OX40 agonist ivuxolimab. Receptors originate from an adult with an advanced solid tumor such as melanoma, head and neck, liver or kidney cancer. Both conserved end residues are part of each CDR3. A D gene is named only where the DNA matches it firmly. Size tells how often a clone was seen (once, few, many) or the class of an expanded clone, and some rows leave it out.

j_gene: TRBJ2-1; d_gene: -; abundance: -; v_gene: TRBV5-1; CDR3aa: CASSLGGTWEFF; CDR3nt: TGCGCCAGCAGCTTGGGTGGAACCTGGGAGTTCTTC
j_gene: TRBJ1-1; d_gene: -; abundance: -; v_gene: TRBV6-5; CDR3aa: CASSSLNHEAFF; CDR3nt: TGTGCCAGCAGTTCCCTGAACCATGAAGCTTTCTTT
j_gene: TRBJ2-5; d_gene: -; abundance: -; v_gene: TRBV7-3; CDR3aa: CASSLGILETQYF; CDR3nt: TGTGCCAGCAGCTTGGGGATTTTGGAGACCCAGTACTTC
j_gene: TRBJ1-6; d_gene: -; abundance: -; v_gene: TRBV7-9; CDR3aa: CASSLDTSTYNSPLHF; CDR3nt: TGTGCCAGCAGCTTAGATACGAGCACCTATAATTCACCCCTCCACTTT
j_gene: TRBJ1-5; d_gene: TRBD1; abundance: -; v_gene: TRBV10-2; CDR3aa: CASSGTGRQPQHF; CDR3nt: TGTGCCAGCAGTGGGACAGGGAGACAGCCCCAGCATTTT
j_gene: TRBJ2-1; d_gene: TRBD2; abundance: -; v_gene: TRBV18; CDR3aa: CASSPKRESYNEQFF; CDR3nt: TGTGCCAGCTCACCGAAGCGGGAGAGCTACAATGAGCAGTTCTTC
j_gene: TRBJ1-5; d_gene: -; abundance: once; v_gene: TRBV19; CDR3aa: CASRGHYSNQPQHF; CDR3nt: TGTGCCAGTAGGGGACATTATAGCAATCAGCCCCAGCATTTT
j_gene: TRBJ1-2; d_gene: -; abundance: -; v_gene: TRBV15; CDR3aa: CATSRDRLSGYTF; CDR3nt: TGTGCCACCAGCAGAGATCGACTTTCGGGCTACACCTTC
j_gene: TRBJ2-1; d_gene: TRBD2; abundance: -; v_gene: TRBV11-2; CDR3aa: CASSWTSGRSYNEQFF; CDR3nt: TGTGCCAGCAGCTGGACTAGCGGGCGTTCCTACAATGAGCAGTTCTTC
j_gene: TRBJ1-3; d_gene: -; abundance: -; v_gene: TRBV21-1; CDR3aa: CASSKAGADFGNTIYF; CDR3nt: TGTGCCAGCAGCAAAGCTGGGGCCGACTTCGGAAACACCATATATTTT
j_gene: TRBJ1-3; d_gene: -; abundance: few; v_gene: TRBV7-8; CDR3aa: CASSSQGKRNTIYF; CDR3nt: TGTGCCAGCAGCTCACAGGGTAAACGGAACACCATATATTTT
j_gene: TRBJ1-5; d_gene: TRBD1; abundance: few; v_gene: TRBV6-1; CDR3aa: CASSKQGMPQHF; CDR3nt: TGTGCCAGCAGTAAACAGGGGATGCCCCAGCATTTT
j_gene: TRBJ2-1; d_gene: -; abundance: -; v_gene: TRBV4-1; CDR3aa: CASSQALDFYNEQFF; CDR3nt: TGCGCCAGCAGCCAGGCCCTGGACTTCTACAATGAGCAGTTCTTC
j_gene: TRBJ2-5; d_gene: -; abundance: -; v_gene: TRBV27; CDR3aa: CASSLVGAGETQYF; CDR3nt: TGTGCCAGCAGTCTGGTTGGGGCGGGGGAGACCCAGTACTTC
j_gene: TRBJ2-7; d_gene: TRBD1; abundance: -; v_gene: TRBV18; CDR3aa: CASSRDSSYEQYF; CDR3nt: TGTGCCAGCTCAAGGGACAGCTCCTACGAGCAGTACTTC
j_gene: TRBJ2-1; d_gene: TRBD1; abundance: -; v_gene: TRBV5-1; CDR3aa: CASSLFRDRAPTEQFF; CDR3nt: TGCGCCAGCAGCTTATTCCGGGACAGGGCCCCTACAGAGCAGTTCTTC
j_gene: TRBJ1-1; d_gene: TRBD1; abundance: once; v_gene: TRBV29-1; CDR3aa: CSVGDRGVPEAFF; CDR3nt: TGCAGCGTTGGGGACAGGGGAGTCCCTGAAGCTTTCTTT